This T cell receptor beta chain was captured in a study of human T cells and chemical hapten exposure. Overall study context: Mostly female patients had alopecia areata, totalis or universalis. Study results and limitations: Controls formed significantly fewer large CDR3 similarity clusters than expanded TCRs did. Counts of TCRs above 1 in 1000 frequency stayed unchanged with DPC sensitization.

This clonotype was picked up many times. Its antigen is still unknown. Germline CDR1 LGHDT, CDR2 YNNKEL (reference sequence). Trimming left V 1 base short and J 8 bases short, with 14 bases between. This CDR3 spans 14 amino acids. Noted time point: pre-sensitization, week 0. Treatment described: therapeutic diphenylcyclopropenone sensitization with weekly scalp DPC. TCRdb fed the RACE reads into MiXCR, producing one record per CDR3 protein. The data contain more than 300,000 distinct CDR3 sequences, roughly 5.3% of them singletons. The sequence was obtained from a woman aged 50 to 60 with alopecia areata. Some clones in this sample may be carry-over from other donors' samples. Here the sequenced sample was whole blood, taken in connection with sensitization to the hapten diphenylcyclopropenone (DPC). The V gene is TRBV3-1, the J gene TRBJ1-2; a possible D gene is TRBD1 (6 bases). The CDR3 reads CASSQGTGRLGYTF. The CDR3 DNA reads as TGTGCCAGCAGCCAAGGTACAGGGAGACTCGGCTACACCTTC.